This passage covers 5 T cell receptor beta chains from one sample sequenced in a study of T-cell reconstitution after alpha-beta-depleted transplantation in children. Preparation of the TCRbeta library used unique molecular identifiers. TCRdb passed the PCR reads through MiXCR, listing each CDR3 protein once. The sample includes approximately 210,000 distinct CDR3 sequences, 14% to 15% of them seen just once. The specimen was PBMCs from the stem cell graft donor, collected from the stem cell graft. These receptors all come from a human donor who donated a stem cell graft to a child with acute lymphoblastic leukemia.

The table lists this clonotype with many counts. The V call is TRBV4-1, the J call TRBJ2-1; 9 bases match TRBD1. This CDR3 comprises 16 residues. CDR1 and CDR2 (germline): MGHRA, YSYEKL. The junction had 8 bases not matched to a gene; V was cut back by 3 bases and J by 5 bases. CDR3: CASSQLGQGQNNEQFF. Written as DNA, the CDR3 is TGCGCCAGCAGCCAGCTAGGACAGGGGCAAAACAATGAGCAGTTCTTC.

This clonotype showed up many times. This chain uses TRBV4-1 with TRBJ2-1; D is unresolved. The CDR3 is made up of 15 amino acids. V was shortened by 0 bases and J by 7 bases, with 13 bases between the two germline ends. CDR1 and CDR2 from the germline V gene are MGHRA and YSYEKL. The CDR3 loop is CASSQEAARTNEQFF. CDR3 DNA: TGCGCCAGCAGCCAAGAGGCCGCGAGAACGAATGAGCAGTTCTTC.

This clonotype showed up just a few times. The chain combines TRBV6-5 with TRBJ2-1; 8 positions match TRBD1. CDR3 length: 15 residues. V lost 6 bases, J lost 9 bases, and 13 bases stayed unmatched. Germline values: CDR1 MNHEY, CDR2 SVGAGI. The CDR3 DNA reads as TGTGCCAGCAGCCGACAGGGGCTTATAGGTAGTGAGCAGTTCTTC. It codes for CASSRQGLIGSEQFF.

The chain combines TRBV25-1 with TRBJ2-6, with D perhaps TRBD2 (6 bases). With 1 base removed from V and 2 bases from J, the gap between germline ends came to 9 bases. The CDR3 contains 16 residues. Germline assignment: CDR1 MGHDK and CDR2 SYGVNS. The CDR3 is CASSESGGPGANVLTF. CDR3 sequence (DNA): TGTGCCAGCAGTGAATCCGGAGGGCCTGGGGCCAACGTCCTGACTTTC.

V and J are TRBV12-3 or TRBV12-4 and TRBJ2-2; D perhaps matches TRBD1 (7 bases). V was clipped by 7 bases and J by 3 bases, with 15 bases between them. This CDR3 has 15 residues. This CDR3 is CASNPQGRYTGELFF. CDR3 coding DNA: TGTGCCAGCAACCCACAGGGGAGGTACACCGGGGAGCTGTTTTTT.